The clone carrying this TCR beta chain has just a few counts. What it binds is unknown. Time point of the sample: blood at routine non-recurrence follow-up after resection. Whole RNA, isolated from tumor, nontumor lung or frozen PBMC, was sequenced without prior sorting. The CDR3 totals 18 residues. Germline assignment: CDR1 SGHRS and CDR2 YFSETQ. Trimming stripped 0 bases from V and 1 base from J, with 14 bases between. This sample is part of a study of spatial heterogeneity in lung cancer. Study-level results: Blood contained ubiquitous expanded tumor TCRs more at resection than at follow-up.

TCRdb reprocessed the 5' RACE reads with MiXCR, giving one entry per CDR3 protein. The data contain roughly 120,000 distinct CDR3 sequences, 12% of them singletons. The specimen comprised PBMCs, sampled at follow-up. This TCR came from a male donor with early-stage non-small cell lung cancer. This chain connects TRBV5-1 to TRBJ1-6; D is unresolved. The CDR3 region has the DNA TGCGCCAGCAGCTTGGATCGGGGTATCTTATCCTATAATTCACCCCTCCACTTT. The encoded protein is CASSLDRGILSYNSPLHF.